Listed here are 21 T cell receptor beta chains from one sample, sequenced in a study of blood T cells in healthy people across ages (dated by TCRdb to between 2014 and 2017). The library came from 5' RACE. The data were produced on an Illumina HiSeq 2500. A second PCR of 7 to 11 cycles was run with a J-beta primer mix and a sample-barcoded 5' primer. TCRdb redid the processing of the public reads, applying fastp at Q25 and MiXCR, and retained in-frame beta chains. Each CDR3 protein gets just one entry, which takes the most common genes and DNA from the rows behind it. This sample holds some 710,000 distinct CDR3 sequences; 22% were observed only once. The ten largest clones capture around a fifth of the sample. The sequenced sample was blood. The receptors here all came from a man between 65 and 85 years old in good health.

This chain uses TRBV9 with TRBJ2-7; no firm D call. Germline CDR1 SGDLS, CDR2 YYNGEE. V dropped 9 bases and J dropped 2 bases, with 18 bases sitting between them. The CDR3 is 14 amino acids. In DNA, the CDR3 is TGTGCCATCACCATTGTGGGGTGCCCCTACGAGCAGTACTTC. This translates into CAITIVGCPYEQYF.

Here the CDR3 reads CASTLLAGMNEQFF. The CDR3 DNA follows: TGTGCCAGTACCCTCCTAGCGGGAATGAATGAGCAGTTCTTC. The chain joins TRBV19 to TRBJ2-1; 9 nucleotides line up with TRBD2. Germline V gene data show CDR1 as LNHDA and CDR2 as SQIVND (reference sequence). There are 14 residues in the CDR3. The trim removed 7 bases at V and 7 bases at J, leaving 8 bases unmatched.

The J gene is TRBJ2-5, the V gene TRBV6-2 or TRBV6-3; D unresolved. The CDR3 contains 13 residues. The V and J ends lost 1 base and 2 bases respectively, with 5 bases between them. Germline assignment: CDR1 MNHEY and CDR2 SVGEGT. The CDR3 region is CASSYYRQETQYF. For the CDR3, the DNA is TGTGCCAGCAGTTACTATCGGCAAGAGACCCAGTACTTC.

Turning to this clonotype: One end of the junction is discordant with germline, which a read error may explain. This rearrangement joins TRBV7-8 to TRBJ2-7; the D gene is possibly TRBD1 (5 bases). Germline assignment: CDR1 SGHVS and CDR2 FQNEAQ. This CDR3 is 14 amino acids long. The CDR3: CTSSFNRFSYEQYF. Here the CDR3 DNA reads TGTACCAGCAGCTTCAACAGGTTCTCCTACGAGCAGTACTTC. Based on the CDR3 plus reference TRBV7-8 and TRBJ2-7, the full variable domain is GAGVSQSPRYKVAKRGQDVALRCDPISGHVSLFWYQQALGQGPEFLTYFQNEAQLDKSGLPSDRFFAERPEGSVSTLKIQRTQQEDSAVYLCTSSFNRFSYEQYFGPGTRLTVT.

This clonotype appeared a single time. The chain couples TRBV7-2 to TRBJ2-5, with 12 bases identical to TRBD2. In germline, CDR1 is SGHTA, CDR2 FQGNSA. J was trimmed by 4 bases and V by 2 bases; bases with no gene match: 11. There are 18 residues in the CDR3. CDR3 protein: CASSLRASGRALIETQYF. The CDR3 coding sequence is TGTGCCAGCAGCTTAAGGGCTAGCGGGAGGGCCCTCATAGAGACCCAGTACTTC.

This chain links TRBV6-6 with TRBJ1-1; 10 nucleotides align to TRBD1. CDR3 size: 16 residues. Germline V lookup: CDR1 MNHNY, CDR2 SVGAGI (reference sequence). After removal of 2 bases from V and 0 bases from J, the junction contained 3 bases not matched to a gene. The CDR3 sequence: CASSYGQGVVNTEAFF. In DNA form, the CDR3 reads TGTGCCAGCAGTTACGGACAGGGGGTGGTGAACACTGAAGCTTTCTTT.

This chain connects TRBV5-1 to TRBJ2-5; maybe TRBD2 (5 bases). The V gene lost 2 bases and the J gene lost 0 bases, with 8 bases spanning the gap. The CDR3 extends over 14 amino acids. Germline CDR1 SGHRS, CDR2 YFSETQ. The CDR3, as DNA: TGCGCCAGCAGCTTACTAGAGAACCAAGAGACCCAGTACTTC. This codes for CASSLLENQETQYF. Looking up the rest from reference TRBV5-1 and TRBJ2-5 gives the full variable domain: KAGVTQTPRYLIKTRGQQVTLSCSPISGHRSVSWYQQTPGQGLQFLFEYFSETQRNKGNFPGRFSGRQFSNSRSEMNVSTLELGDSALYLCASSLLENQETQYFGPGTRLLVL.

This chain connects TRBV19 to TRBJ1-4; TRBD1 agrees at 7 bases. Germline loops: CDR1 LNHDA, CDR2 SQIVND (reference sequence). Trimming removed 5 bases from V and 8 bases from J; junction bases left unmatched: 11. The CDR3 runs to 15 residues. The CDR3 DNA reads TGTGCCAGTAGTCCCCAATTAGGGGGCATGGAAAAACTGTTTTTT. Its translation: CASSPQLGGMEKLFF.

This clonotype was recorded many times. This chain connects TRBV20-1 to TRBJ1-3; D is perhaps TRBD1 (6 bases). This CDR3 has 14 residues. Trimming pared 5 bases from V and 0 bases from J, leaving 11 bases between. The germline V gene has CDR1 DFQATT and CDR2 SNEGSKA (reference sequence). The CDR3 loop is CSAYRALSGNTIYF. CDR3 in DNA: TGCAGTGCTTACAGGGCTCTCTCTGGAAACACCATATATTTT.

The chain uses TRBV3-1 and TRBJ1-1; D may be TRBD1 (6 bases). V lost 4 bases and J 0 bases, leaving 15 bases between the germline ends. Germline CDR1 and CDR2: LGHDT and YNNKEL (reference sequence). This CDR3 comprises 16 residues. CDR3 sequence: CASSLTLGTLNTEAFF. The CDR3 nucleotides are TGTGCCAGCAGCCTCACCCTAGGGACATTGAACACTGAAGCTTTCTTT.

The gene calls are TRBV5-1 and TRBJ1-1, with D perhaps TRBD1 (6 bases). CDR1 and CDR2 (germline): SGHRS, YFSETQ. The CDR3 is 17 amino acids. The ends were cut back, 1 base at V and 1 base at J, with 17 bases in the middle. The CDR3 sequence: CASSLRGMGAGNTEAFF. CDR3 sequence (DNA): TGCGCCAGCAGCTTGAGGGGGATGGGGGCCGGGAACACTGAAGCTTTCTTT.

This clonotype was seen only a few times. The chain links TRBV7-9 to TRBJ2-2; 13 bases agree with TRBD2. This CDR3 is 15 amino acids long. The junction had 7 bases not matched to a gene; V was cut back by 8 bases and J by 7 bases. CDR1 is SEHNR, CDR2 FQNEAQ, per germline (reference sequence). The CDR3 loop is CASQGLAGVLGELFF. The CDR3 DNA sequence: TGTGCCAGCCAAGGACTAGCGGGAGTTCTCGGGGAGCTGTTTTTT.

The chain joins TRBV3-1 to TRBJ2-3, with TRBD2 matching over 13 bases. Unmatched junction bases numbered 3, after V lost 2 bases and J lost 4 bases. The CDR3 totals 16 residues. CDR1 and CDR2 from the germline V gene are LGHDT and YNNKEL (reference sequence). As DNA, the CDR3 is TGTGCCAGCAGCCAACCGGGACTAGCGGGACCAGATACGCAGTATTTT. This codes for CASSQPGLAGPDTQYF.

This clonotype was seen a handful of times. The CDR3 protein is CASSSPLNRGSHNEQFF. CDR3 DNA: TGTGCCAGCAGTTCCCCCTTAAACAGGGGTTCACACAATGAGCAGTTCTTC. The V gene is TRBV12-3 or TRBV12-4, the J gene TRBJ2-1, with 7 bases fitting TRBD1. This CDR3 spans 17 amino acids. The junction had 14 bases not matched to a gene; V was cut back by 4 bases and J by 5 bases.

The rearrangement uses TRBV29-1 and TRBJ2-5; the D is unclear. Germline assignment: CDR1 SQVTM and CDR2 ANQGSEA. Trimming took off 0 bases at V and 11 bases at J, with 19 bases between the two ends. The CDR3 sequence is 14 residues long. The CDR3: CSVEDRDKGYVQYF. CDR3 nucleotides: TGCAGCGTTGAAGATCGCGATAAGGGCTACGTGCAGTACTTC.

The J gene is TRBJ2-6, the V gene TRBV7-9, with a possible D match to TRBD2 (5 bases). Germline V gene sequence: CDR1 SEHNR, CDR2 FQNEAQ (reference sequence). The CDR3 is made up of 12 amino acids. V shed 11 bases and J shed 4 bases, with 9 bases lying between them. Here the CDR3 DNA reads TGTGCCGGAGGACCCGGGGCCAACGTCCTGACTTTC. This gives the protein CAGGPGANVLTF. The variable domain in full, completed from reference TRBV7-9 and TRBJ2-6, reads DTGVSQNPRHKITKRGQNVTFRCDPISEHNRLYWYRQTLGQGPEFLTYFQNEAQLEKSRLLSDRFSAERPKGSFSTLEIQRTEQGDSAMYLCAGGPGANVLTFGAGSRLTVL.

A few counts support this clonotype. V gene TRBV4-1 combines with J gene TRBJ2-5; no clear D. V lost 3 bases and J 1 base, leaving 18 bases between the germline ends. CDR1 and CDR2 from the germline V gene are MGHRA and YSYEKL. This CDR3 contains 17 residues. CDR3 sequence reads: CASSQANQAAAQETQYF. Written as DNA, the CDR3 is TGCGCCAGCAGCCAGGCCAATCAGGCGGCAGCCCAAGAGACCCAGTACTTC.

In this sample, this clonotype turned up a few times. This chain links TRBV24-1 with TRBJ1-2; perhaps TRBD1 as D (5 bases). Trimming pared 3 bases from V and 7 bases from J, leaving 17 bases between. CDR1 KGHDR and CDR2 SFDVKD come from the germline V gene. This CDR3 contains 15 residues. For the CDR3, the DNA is TGTGCCACCAGTGATGGATCCGGGACGAAGCGTGGCTACACCTTC. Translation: CATSDGSGTKRGYTF.

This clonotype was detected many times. This CDR3 reads CSPAGPTDTQYF. In DNA, the CDR3 is TGCAGCCCGGCCGGGCCAACAGATACGCAGTATTTT. The J gene is TRBJ2-3, the V gene TRBV20-1; D uncertain. This CDR3 has 12 residues. Germline V gives CDR1 DFQATT, CDR2 SNEGSKA (reference sequence).

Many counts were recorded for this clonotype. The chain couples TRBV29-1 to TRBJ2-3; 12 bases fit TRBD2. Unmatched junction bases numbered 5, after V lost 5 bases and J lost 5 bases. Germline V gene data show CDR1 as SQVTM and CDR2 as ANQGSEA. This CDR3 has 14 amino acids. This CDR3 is CSVSSGGAKDTQYF. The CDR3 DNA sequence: TGCAGCGTTTCTAGCGGGGGGGCCAAAGATACGCAGTATTTT.

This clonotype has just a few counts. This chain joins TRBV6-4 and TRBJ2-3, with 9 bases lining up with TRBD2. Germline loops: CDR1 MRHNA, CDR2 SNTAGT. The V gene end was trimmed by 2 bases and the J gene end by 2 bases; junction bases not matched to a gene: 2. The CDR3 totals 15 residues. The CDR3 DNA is TGTGCCAGCAGTGACATAGCGGGAGACACAGATACGCAGTATTTT. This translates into CASSDIAGDTDTQYF.